Detailed here is one T cell receptor beta chain. No antigen is known for it. The study made its TRB cDNA libraries by 5' RACE, adding UMI labels. With the 5' RACE reads reprocessed, TCRdb shows one record per CDR3 protein and no DNA. This sample's clone table lists about 89,000 distinct CDR3 sequences. The data derive from a study of CXCR3-negative and CXCR3-positive naive CD8 T cells. Study-level points and caveats: Comparably high diversity was seen in both naive subsets, and much lower diversity in memory CD8+ cells. TRB CDR3s of CXCR3-positive naive cells were more hydrophobic than those of CXCR3-negative naive cells. Within a donor, both naive subsets shared TRBV-TRBJ usage, unlike memory cells.

CDR1 and CDR2 from the germline V gene are MDHEN and SYDVKM. CDR3 size: 12 residues. Sequenced material: naive CXCR3+ CD8+ T cells from blood. Subset of the sample: CD45RO-CCR7+CD27+CD95- naive CD8+ T cells expressing CXCR3 (TNR3+). V usage is TRBV28 and J usage is TRBJ2-1; the D gene TCRdb calls, TRBD2, cannot be checked with no DNA. The sequence came from a human donor in good health. Some clones in this sample may be carry-over from other donors' samples. CDR3: CASLRTSVEQFF.